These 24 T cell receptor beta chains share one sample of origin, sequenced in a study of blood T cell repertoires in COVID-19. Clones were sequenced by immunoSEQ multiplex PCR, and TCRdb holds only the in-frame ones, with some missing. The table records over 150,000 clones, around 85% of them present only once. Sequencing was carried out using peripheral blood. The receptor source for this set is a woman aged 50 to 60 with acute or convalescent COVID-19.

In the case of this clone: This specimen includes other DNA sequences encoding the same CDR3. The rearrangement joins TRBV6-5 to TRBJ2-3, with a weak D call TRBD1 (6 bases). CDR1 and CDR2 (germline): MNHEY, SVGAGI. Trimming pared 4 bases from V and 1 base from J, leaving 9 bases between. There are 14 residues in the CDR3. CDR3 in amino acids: CASSLAGGTDTQYF. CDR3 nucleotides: TGTGCCAGCAGTTTGGCAGGGGGCACAGATACGCAGTATTTT.

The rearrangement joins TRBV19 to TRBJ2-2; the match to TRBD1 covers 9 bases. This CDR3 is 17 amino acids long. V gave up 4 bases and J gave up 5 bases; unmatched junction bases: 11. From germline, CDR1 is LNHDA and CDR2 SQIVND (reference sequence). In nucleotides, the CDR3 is TGTGCCAGTAGTACCTGGGACAGGGCTCCCTGGACCGGGGAGCTGTTTTTT. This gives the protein CASSTWDRAPWTGELFF.

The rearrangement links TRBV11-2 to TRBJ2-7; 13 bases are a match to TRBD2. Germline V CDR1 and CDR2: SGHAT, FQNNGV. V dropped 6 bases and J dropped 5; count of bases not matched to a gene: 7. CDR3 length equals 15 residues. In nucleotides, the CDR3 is TGTGCCAGCAGACCCTGGACTAGCGGGAGCAACGAGCAGTACTTC. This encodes CASRPWTSGSNEQYF.

CDR3 protein: CASSPSGQETQYF. The CDR3 nucleotides are TGTGCCAGCAGTCCTAGCGGACAAGAGACCCAGTACTTC. The chain is built from TRBV28 and TRBJ2-5; 7 bases line up with TRBD2. Germline CDR1 and CDR2: MDHEN and SYDVKM. The V gene end was trimmed by 5 bases and the J gene end by 2 bases; junction bases not matched to a gene: 2. CDR3 size: 13 residues.

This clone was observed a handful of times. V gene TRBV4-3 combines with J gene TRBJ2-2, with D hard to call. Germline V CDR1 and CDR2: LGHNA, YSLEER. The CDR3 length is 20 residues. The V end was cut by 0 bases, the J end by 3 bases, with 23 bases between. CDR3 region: CASSQDFDKLYGGYTGELFF. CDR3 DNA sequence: TGCGCCAGCAGCCAAGACTTCGATAAACTCTATGGTGGTTACACCGGGGAGCTGTTTTTT.

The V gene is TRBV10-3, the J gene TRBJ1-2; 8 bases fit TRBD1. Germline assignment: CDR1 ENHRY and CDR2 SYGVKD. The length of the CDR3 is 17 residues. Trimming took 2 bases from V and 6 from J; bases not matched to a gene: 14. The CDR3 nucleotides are TGTGCCATCAGTGAGCCCAGAGTGGTAACAGGGGGTGATGGCTACACCTTC. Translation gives CAISEPRVVTGGDGYTF.

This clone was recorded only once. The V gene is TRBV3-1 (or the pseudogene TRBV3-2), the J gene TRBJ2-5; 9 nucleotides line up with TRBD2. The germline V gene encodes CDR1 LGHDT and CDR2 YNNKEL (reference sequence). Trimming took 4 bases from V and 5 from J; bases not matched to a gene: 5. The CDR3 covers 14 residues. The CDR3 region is CASSPGLARETQYF. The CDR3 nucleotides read TGTGCCAGCAGCCCGGGACTAGCTCGTGAGACCCAGTACTTC.

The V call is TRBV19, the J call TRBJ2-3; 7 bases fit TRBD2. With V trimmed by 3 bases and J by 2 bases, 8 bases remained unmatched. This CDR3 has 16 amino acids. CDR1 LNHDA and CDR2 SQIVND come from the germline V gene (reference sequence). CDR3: CASSIPGGPHTDTQYF. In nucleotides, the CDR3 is TGTGCCAGTAGTATCCCGGGGGGACCTCACACAGATACGCAGTATTTT.

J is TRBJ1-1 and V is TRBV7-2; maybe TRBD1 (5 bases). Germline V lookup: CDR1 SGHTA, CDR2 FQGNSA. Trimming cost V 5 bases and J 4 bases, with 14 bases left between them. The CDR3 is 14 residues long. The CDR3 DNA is TGTGCCAGCAGCCTAGATGGAGGGGCCACTGAAGCTTTCTTT. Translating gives CASSLDGGATEAFF.

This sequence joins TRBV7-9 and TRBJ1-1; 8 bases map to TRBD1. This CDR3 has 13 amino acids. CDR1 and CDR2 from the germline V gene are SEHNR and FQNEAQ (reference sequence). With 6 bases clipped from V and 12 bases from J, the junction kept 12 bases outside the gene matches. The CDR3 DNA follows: TGTGCCAGCAGTCCAGGGGGCGACCAGGGGACTTTCTTT. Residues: CASSPGGDQGTFF.

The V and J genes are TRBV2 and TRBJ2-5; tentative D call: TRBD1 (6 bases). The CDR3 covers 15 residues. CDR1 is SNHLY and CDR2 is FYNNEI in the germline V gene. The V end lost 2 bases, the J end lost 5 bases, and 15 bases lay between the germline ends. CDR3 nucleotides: TGTGCCAGCAGTGAAACAACAGGGAGCCGCGAGACCCAGTACTTC. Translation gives CASSETTGSRETQYF.

The CDR3 loop reads CASSLAAQTRSYEQYF. The CDR3 coding sequence is TGTGCCAGCAGCTTAGCGGCACAGACCCGCTCCTACGAGCAGTACTTC. The chain links TRBV11-2 to TRBJ2-7; no clear D gene. CDR3 size: 16 residues. Germline CDR1 SGHAT, CDR2 FQNNGV. V was shortened by 1 base and J by 0 bases, with 13 bases between the two germline ends.

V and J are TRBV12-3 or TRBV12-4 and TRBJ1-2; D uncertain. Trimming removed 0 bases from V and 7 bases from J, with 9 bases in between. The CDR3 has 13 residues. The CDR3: CASSLALGIGYTF. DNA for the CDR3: TGTGCCAGCAGTTTAGCGCTAGGAATTGGCTACACCTTC.

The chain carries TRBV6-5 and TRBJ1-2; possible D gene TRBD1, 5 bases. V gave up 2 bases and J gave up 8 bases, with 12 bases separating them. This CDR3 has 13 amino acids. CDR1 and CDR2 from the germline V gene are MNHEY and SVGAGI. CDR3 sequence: CASSYTGEGGYTF. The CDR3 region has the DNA TGTGCCAGCAGTTACACGGGGGAAGGCGGCTACACCTTC.

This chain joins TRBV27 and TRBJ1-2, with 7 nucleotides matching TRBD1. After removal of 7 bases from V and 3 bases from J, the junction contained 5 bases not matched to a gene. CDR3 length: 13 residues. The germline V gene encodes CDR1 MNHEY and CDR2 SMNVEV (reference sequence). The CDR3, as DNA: TGTGCCAGCAAATACACAGGGGACTATGGCTACACCTTC. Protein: CASKYTGDYGYTF.

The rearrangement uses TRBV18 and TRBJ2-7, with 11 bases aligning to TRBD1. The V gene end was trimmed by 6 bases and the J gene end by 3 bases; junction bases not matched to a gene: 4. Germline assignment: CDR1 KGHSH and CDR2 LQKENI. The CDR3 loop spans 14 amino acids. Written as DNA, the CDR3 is TGTGCCAGCTCCCGGACAGGGGGCTTCTACGAGCAGTACTTC. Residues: CASSRTGGFYEQYF.

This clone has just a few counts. The CDR3 sequence: CASTGNNSPLHF. CDR3 bases: TGTGCCAGTACAGGGAATAATTCACCCCTCCACTTT. The gene calls are TRBV19 and TRBJ1-6, with TRBD1 as a possible D gene (5 bases). Looked up from germline, CDR1 is LNHDA and CDR2 is SQIVND (reference sequence). Trimming removed 7 bases at V and 5 bases at J, with 6 bases between. The CDR3 contains 12 residues.

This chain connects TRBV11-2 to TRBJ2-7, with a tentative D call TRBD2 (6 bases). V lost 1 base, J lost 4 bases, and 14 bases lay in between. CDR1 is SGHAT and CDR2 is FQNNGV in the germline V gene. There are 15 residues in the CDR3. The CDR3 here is CASSLAAGIPYEQYF. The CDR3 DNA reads TGTGCCAGCAGCTTAGCGGCGGGGATACCATACGAGCAGTACTTC. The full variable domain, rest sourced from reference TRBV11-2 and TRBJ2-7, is EAGVAQSPRYKIIEKRQSVAFWCNPISGHATLYWYQQILGQGPKLLIQFQNNGVVDDSQLPKDRFSAERLKGVDSTLKIQPAKLEDSAVYLCASSLAAGIPYEQYFGPGTRLTVT.

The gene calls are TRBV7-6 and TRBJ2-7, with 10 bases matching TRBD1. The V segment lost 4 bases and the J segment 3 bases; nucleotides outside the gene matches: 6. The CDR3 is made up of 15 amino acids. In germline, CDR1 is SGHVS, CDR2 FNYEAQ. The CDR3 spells CASSSGQGKLYEQYF. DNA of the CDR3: TGTGCCAGCAGCTCGGGACAGGGGAAGCTCTACGAGCAGTACTTC.

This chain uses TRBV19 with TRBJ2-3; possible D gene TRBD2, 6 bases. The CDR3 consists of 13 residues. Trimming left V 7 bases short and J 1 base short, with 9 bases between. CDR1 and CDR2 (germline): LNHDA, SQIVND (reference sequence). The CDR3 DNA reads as TGTGCCAGTAACCCGGGGGGCACAGATACGCAGTATTTT. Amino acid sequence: CASNPGGTDTQYF. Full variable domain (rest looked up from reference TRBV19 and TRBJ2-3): DGGITQSPKYLFRKEGQNVTLSCEQNLNHDAMYWYRQDPGQGLRLIYYSQIVNDFQKGDIAEGYSVSREKKESFPLTVTSAQKNPTAFYLCASNPGGTDTQYFGPGTRLTVL.

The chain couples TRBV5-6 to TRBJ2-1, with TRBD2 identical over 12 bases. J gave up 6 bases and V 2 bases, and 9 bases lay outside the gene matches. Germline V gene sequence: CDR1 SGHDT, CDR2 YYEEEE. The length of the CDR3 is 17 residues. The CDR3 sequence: CASSFPLGLAGSNEQFF. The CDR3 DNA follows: TGTGCCAGCAGCTTTCCCCTCGGACTAGCGGGATCCAATGAGCAGTTCTTC.

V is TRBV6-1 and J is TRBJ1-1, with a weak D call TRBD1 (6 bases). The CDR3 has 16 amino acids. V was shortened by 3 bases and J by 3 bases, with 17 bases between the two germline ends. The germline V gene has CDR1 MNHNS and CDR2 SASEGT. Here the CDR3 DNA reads TGTGCCAGCAGTGATCCCCCGGTGGGGGCCTACACTGAAGCTTTCTTT. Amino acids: CASSDPPVGAYTEAFF.

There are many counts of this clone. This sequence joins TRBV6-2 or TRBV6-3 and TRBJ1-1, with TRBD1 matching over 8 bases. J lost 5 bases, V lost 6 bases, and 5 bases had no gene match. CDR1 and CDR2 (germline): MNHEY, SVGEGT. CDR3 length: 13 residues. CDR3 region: CASSRTGLTEAFF. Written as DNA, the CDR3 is TGTGCCAGCAGCCGGACAGGGCTGACTGAAGCTTTCTTT.

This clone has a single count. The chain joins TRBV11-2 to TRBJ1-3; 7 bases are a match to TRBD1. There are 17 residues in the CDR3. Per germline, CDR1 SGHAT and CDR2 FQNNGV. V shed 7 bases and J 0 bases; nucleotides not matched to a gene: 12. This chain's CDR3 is CASNPGQRSLSGNTIYF. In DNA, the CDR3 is TGTGCCAGCAACCCGGGACAGAGAAGTCTCTCTGGAAACACCATATATTTT.